This note documents a single T cell receptor beta chain sequence. What it binds is not known. In germline, CDR1 is SGHDT, CDR2 YYEEEE. This CDR3 is built from 17 residues. J gave up 0 bases and V 4 bases, and 12 bases lay outside the gene matches. Produced via immunoSEQ multiplex PCR; TCRdb's table is partial and in-frame only. The data hold around 2.1 million clones, with around 95% observed a single time. This specimen comes from a study of shared clonotypes between healthy human individuals. Study summary: A few men and two women, aged 18 to 49, were donors. Overall study findings and caveats: The study sampled only blood, and tissue repertoires likely differ.

The genes are TRBV5-6 and TRBJ1-1, with 7 bases lining up with TRBD1. The source is a young man in good health. Input material: naive CD4+ T cells sorted from blood. Stated subset: CD45RA+ positively selected. The CDR3 sequence is CASSRERGTAVNTEAFF. The CDR3 DNA sequence: TGTGCCAGCAGCCGAGAAAGAGGGACAGCAGTGAACACTGAAGCTTTCTTT.